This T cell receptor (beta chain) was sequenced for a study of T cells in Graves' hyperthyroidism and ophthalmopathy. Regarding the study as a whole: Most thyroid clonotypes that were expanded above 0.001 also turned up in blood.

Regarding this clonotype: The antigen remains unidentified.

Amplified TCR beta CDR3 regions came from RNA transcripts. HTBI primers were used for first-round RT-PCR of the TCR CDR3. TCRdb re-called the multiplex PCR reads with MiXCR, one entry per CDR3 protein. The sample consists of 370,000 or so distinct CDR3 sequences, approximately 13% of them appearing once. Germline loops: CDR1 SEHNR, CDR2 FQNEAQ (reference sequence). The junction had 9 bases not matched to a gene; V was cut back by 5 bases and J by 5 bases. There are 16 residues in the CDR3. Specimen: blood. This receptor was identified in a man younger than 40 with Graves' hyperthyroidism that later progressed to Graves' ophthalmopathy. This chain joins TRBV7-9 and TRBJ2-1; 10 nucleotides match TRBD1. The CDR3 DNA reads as TGTGCCAGCAGCCCCCCCCCGGGACAGGGGAACAATGAGCAGTTCTTC. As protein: CASSPPPGQGNNEQFF.